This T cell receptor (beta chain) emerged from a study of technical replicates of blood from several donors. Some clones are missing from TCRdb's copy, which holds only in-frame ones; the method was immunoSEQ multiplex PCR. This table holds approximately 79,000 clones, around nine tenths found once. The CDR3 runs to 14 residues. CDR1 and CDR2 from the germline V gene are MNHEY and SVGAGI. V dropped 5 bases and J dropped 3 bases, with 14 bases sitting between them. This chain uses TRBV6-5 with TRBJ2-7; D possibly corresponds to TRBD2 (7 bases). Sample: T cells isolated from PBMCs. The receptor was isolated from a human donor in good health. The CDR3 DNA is TGTGCCAGCAGTGGGGGGGCTCTATTCTACGAGCAGTACTTC. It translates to CASSGGALFYEQYF.